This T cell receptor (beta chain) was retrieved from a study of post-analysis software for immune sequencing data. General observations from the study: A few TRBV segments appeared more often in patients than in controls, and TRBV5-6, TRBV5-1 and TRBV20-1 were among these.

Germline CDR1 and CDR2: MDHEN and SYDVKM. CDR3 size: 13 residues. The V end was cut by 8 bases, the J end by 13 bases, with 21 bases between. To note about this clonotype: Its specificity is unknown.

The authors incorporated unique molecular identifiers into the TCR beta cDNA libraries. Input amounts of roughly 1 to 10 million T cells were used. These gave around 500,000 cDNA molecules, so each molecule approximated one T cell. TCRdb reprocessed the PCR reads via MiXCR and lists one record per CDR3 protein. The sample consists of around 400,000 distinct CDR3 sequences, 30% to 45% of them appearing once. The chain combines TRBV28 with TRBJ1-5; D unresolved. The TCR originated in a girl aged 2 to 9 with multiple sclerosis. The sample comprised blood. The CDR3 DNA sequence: TGTGCCAGCGCTGCCGGGCTAAGATTGCCGCAGCATTTT. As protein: CASAAGLRLPQHF.